One sample yielded the 2 T cell receptor beta chains listed below, sequenced in a study of metastatic and nonmetastatic thyroid tumors. Using MiXCR, TCRdb re-called clones from the PCR reads. The repertoire holds about 24,000 clones, with more than 20% as singletons. There were no patients who had received any treatment before thyroid surgery. Sequencing was done on a sample of blood. Every receptor here comes from a female donor with papillary thyroid cancer or a benign thyroid nodule (not recorded which). Some clones in this sample may be carry-over from other donors' samples.

Points on this clone: This likely comes from a read error, as the CDR3 has no conserved phenylalanine or tryptophan at its end. The chain joins TRBV9 to TRBJ2-2, with TRBD2 matching 8 bases. V was clipped by 0 bases and J by 6 bases; unmatched bases: 7. The CDR3 totals 16 residues. Per germline, CDR1 SGDLS and CDR2 YYNGEE. CDR3 sequence reads: CASSVVAGGGPGELFL. As DNA, the CDR3 is TGTGCCAGCAGCGTAGTCGCAGGCGGGGGGCCCGGGGAGCTGTTTTTA.

The chain employs TRBV7-3 and TRBJ2-7; TRBD2 matches at 10 bases. CDR1 SGHTA and CDR2 FQGTGA come from the germline V gene. This CDR3 has 15 amino acids. With 6 bases clipped from V and 2 bases from J, the junction kept 7 bases outside the gene matches. CDR3 sequence: CASSVTSGEAYEQYF. DNA of the CDR3: TGTGCCAGCAGTGTAACTAGCGGGGAGGCCTACGAGCAGTACTTC.